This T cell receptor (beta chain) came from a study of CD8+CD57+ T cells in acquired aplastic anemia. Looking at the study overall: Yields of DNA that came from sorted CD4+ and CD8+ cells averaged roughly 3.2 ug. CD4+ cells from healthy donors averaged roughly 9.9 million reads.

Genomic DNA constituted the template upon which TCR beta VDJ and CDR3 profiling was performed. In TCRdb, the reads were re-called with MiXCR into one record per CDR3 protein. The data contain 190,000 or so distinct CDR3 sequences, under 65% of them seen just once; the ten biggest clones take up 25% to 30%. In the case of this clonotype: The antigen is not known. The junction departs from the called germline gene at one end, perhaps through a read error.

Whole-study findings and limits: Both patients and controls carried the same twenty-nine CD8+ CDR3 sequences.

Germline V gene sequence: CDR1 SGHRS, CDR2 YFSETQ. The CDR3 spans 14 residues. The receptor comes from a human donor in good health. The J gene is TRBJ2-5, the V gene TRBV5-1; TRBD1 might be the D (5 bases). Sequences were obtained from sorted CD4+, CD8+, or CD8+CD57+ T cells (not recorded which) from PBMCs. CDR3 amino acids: CASGLETEQETQYF. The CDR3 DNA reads TGCGCCAGCGGCTTGGAGACAGAGCAAGAGACCCAGTACTTC.